This T cell receptor beta chain was recovered during a study of radiation and T cells in renal cell carcinoma. Study conclusions and caveats: In blood, top tumor clones expanded by 2 weeks, shrinking by 4.

Note on this clone: Antigen unknown.

Assay: immunoSEQ multiplex PCR; the TCRdb copy retains only in-frame clones and omits some. The table records around 180,000 clones, approximately 90% of them present only once. Time point defined: blood 4 weeks post-SBRT, at nephrectomy. Treatment described: 15 Gy SBRT to primary tumor, nephrectomy 4 weeks later. Blood was sampled at baseline, 2 weeks and 4 weeks after SBRT. This CDR3 spans 15 amino acids. V dropped 0 bases and J dropped 4; count of bases not matched to a gene: 2. Germline assignment: CDR1 MNHNY and CDR2 SVGAGI (reference sequence). This chain joins TRBV6-6 and TRBJ2-3, with 9 bases lining up with TRBD1. The sequence was collected from a woman aged 45-59 years with renal cell carcinoma. This sample comprised blood, obtained from a patient whose treatment included radiotherapy and nephrectomy. The CDR3 is CASSYSGTGSDTQYF. The CDR3 region has the DNA TGTGCCAGCAGTTACTCGGGGACAGGGTCAGATACGCAGTATTTT.